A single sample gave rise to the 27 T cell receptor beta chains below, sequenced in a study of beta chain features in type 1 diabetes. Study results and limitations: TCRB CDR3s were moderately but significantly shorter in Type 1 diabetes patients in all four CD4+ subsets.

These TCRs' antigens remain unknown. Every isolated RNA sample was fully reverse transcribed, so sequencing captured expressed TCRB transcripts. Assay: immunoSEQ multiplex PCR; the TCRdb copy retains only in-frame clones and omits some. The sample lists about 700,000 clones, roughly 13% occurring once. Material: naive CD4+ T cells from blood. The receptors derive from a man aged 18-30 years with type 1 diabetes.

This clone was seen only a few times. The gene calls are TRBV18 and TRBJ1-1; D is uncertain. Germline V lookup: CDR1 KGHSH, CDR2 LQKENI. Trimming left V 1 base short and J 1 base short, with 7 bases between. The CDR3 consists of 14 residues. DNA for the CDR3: TGTGCCAGCTCACCACAGGATACGAACACTGAAGCTTTCTTT. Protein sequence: CASSPQDTNTEAFF.

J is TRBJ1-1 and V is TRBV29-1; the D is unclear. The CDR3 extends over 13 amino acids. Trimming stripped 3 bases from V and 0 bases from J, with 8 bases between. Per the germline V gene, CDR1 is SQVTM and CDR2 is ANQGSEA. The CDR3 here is CSVDKRMNTEAFF. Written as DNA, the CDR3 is TGCAGCGTTGATAAGAGGATGAACACTGAAGCTTTCTTT.

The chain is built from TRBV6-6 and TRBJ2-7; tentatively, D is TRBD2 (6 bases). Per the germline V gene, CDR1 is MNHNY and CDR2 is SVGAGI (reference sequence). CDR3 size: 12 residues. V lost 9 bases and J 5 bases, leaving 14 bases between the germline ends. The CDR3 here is CARDPRGNEQYF. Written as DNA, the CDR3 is TGTGCCAGGGACCCACGGGGGAACGAGCAGTACTTC.

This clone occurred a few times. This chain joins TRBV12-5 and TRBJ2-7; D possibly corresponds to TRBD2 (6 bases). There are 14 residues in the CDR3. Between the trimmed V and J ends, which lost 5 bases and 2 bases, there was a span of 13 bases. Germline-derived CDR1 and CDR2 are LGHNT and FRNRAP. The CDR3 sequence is CASGTRDFAYEQYF. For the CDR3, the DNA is TGTGCTAGTGGTACCCGGGACTTCGCCTACGAGCAGTACTTC.

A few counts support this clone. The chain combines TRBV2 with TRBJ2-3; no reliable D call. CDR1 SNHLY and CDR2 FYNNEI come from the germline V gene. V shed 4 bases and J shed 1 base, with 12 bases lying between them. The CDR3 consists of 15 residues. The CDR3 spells CASSVDFSGTDTQYF. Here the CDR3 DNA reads TGTGCCAGCAGTGTTGATTTCTCCGGCACAGATACGCAGTATTTT.

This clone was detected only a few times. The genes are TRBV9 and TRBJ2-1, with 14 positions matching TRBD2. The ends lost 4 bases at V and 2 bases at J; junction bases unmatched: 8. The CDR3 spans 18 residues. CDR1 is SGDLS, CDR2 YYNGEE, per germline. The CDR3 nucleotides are TGTGCCAGCAGCTTCGGACTAGCGGGGGGATCTACCTACAATGAGCAGTTCTTC. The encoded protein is CASSFGLAGGSTYNEQFF.

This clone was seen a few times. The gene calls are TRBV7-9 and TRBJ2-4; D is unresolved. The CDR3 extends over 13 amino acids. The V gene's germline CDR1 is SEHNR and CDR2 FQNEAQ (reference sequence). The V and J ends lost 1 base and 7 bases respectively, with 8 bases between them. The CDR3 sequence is CASSLEAANIQYF. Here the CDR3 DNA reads TGTGCCAGCAGCTTAGAGGCAGCTAACATTCAGTACTTC.

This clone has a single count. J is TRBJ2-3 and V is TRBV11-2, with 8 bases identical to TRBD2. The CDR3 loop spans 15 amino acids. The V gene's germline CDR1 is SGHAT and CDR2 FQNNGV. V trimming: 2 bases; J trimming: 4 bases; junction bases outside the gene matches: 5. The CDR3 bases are TGTGCCAGCAGCTTACGGGGGACTAGACCAGATACGCAGTATTTT. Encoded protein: CASSLRGTRPDTQYF.

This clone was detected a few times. The chain's CDR3 is CAWSVRPGGSGQPQHF. CDR3 sequence (DNA): TGTGCCTGGAGTGTTAGACCCGGGGGGTCTGGTCAGCCCCAGCATTTT. The chain has TRBV30 and TRBJ1-5; tentatively, D is TRBD1 (5 bases). Germline V CDR1 and CDR2: GTSNPN, SVGIG (reference sequence). The length of the CDR3 is 16 residues. Deletions cut 0 bases from V and 6 bases from J, with 18 bases between.

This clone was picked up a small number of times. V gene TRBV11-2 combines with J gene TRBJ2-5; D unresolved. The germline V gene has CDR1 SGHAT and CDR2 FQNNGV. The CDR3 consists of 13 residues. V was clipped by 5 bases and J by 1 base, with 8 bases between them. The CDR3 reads CASSPRVQETQYF. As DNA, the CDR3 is TGTGCCAGCAGCCCCCGTGTCCAAGAGACCCAGTACTTC.

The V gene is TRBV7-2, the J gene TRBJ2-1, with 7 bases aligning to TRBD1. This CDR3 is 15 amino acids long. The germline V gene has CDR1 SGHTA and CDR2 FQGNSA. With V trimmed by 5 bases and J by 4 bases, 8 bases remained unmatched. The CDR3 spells CASSLARGLYNEQFF. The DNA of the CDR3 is TGTGCCAGCAGCCTCGCCAGGGGGTTATACAATGAGCAGTTCTTC.

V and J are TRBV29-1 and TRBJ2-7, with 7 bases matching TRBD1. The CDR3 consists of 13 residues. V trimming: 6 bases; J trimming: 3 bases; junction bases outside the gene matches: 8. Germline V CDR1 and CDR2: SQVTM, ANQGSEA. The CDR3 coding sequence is TGCAGCGTCTTAAGTCAGGGGGTCTACGAGCAGTACTTC. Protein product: CSVLSQGVYEQYF.

The CDR3 here is CASSIGTANYGYTF. The CDR3 DNA sequence: TGTGCCAGCAGCATCGGGACCGCTAACTATGGCTACACCTTC. This chain connects TRBV7-2 to TRBJ1-2, with D possibly TRBD1 on 5 matching bases. Germline loops: CDR1 SGHTA, CDR2 FQGNSA. The CDR3 sequence is 14 residues long. Trimming removed 5 bases at V and 0 bases at J, with 10 bases between.

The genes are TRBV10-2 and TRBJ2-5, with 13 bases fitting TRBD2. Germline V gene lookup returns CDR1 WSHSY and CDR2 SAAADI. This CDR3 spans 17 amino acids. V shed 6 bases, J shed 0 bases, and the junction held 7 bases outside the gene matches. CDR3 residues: CASSRTSGGAYQETQYF. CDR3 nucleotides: TGCGCCAGCAGCAGGACTAGCGGGGGCGCCTACCAAGAGACCCAGTACTTC.

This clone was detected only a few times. The CDR3 bases are TGTGCCAGCAGCCTATACGGAAACTCTGGAAACACCATATATTTT. This codes for CASSLYGNSGNTIYF. J is TRBJ1-3 and V is TRBV28; no definite D call. CDR1 and CDR2 from the germline V gene are MDHEN and SYDVKM. Trimming cost V 6 bases and J 0 bases, with 12 bases left between them. There are 15 residues in the CDR3.

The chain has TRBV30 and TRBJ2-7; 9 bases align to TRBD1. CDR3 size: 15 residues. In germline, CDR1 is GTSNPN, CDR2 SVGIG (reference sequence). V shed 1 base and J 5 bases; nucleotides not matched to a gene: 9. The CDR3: CAWSDTGTGLNEQYF. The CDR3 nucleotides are TGTGCCTGGAGTGATACTGGGACAGGGCTAAACGAGCAGTACTTC.

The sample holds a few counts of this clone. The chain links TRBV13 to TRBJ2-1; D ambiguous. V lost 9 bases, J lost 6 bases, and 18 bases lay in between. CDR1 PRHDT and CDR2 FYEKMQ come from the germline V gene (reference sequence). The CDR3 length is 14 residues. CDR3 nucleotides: TGTGCCAGTTCAACTTCTACTTCTACCAATGAGCAGTTCTTC. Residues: CASSTSTSTNEQFF.

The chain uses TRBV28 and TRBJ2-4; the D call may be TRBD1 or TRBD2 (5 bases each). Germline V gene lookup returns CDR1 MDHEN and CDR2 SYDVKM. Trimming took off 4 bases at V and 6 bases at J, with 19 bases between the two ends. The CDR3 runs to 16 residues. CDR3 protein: CASSSGWLGPGNIQYF. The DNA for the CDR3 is TGTGCCAGCAGTTCGGGGTGGTTGGGGCCCGGAAACATTCAGTACTTC.

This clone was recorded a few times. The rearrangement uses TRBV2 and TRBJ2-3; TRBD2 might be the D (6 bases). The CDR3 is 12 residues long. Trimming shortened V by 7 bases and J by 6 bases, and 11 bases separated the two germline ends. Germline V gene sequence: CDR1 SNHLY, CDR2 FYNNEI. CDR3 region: CASTGTVDTQYF. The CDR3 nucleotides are TGTGCCAGCACCGGGACTGTCGATACGCAGTATTTT.

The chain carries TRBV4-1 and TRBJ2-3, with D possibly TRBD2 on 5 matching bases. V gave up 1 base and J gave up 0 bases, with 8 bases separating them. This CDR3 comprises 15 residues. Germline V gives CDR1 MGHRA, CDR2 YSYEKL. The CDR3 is CASSQVGVSTDTQYF. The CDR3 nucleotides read TGCGCCAGCAGCCAAGTCGGGGTCAGCACAGATACGCAGTATTTT.

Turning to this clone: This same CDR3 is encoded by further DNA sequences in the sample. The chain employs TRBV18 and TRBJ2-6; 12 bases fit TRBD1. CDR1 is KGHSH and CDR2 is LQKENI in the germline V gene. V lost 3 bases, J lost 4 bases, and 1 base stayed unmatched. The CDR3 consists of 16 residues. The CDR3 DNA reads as TGTGCCAGCTCACCGGGACAGGGGGCAGGGGCCAACGTCCTGACTTTC. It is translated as CASSPGQGAGANVLTF.

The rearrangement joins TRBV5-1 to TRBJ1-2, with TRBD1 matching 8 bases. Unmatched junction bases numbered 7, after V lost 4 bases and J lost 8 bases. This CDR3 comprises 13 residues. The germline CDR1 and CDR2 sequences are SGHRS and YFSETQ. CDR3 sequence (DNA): TGCGCCAGCAGCCAAATTCCAGGGGGCGGCTACACCTTC. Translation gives CASSQIPGGGYTF.

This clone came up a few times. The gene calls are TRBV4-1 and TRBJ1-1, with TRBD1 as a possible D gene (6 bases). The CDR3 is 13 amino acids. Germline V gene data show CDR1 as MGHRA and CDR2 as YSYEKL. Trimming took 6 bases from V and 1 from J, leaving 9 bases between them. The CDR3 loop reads CASRGQKNTEAFF. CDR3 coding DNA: TGCGCCAGCAGAGGACAGAAGAACACTGAAGCTTTCTTT.

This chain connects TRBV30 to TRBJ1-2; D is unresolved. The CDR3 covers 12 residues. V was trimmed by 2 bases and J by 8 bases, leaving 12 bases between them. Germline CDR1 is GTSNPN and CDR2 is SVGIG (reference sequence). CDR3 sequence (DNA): TGTGCCTGGAGTAACGGTTCCCCGGGCTACACCTTC. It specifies CAWSNGSPGYTF. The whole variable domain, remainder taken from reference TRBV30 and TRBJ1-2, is SQTIHQWPATLVQPVGSPLSLECTVEGTSNPNLYWYRQAAGRGLQLLFYSVGIGQISSEVPQNLSASRPQDRQFILSSKKLLLSDSGFYLCAWSNGSPGYTFGSGTRLTVV.

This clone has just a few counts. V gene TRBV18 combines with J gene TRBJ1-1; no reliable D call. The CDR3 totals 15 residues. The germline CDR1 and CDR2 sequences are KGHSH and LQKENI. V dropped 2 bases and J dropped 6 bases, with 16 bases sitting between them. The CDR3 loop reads CASSPTPGDRAEAFF. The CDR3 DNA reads TGTGCCAGCTCACCAACCCCGGGCGATCGGGCTGAAGCTTTCTTT.

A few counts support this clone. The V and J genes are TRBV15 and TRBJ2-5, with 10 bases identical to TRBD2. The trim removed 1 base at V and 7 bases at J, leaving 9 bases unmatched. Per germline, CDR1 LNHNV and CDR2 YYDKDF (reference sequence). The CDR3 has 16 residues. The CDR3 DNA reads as TGTGCCACCAGCAGAGCCCAAGCGGGGGGGCAGGGGACCCAGTACTTC. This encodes CATSRAQAGGQGTQYF.

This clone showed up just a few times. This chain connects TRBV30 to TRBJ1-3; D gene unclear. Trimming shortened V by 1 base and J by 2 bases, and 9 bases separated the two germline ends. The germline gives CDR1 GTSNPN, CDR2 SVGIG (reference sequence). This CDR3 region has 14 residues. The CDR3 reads CAWSGLSPGNTIYF. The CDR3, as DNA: TGTGCCTGGAGTGGCCTTAGCCCTGGAAACACCATATATTTT.